This TCR beta chain was identified during a study of cytomegalovirus exposure and HLA in healthy donors. Primers included in the PCR were 60 Vbeta and 13 Jbeta primers. Per the original methods: Roughly 12 million shared chains were among about 80 million unique TCR beta chains counted in a later analysis. The data were produced by immunoSEQ multiplex PCR, yet TCRdb's version contains in-frame clones alone and is incomplete. Clone size and V and J calls were adopted from that table, with D and trimming inferred from the DNA. Among 110,000 or so clones, around 15% were seen once, and the ten largest hold more than 0.65%. The CDR3 contains 13 residues. The V gene's germline CDR1 is GTSNPN and CDR2 SVGIG (reference sequence). V shed 5 bases and J shed 3 bases, with 13 bases lying between them. Findings and caveats of the study: Near-uniform donor sequencing depth was presumed by presence/absence analyses.

Notes on this clone: Its target is not known.

The receptor's source is a female donor in good health and CMV-seronegative. The sample consisted of PBMCs. V and J are TRBV30 and TRBJ1-1; D perhaps matches TRBD1 (5 bases). The CDR3 sequence: CAWGAEAYTEAFF. Written as DNA, the CDR3 is TGTGCCTGGGGGGCCGAGGCGTACACTGAAGCTTTCTTT.